The clone carrying this T cell receptor beta chain has at least ten counts. CDR3 regions were amplified by Arm-PCR using iRepertoire HTBI primers to build TCR beta libraries. TCRdb recomputed calls from the multiplex PCR reads with MiXCR, one row per CDR3 protein. The table has 550,000 or so distinct CDR3 sequences, around 13% seen once. The entry originates in a study of regulatory T cells in long-lasting Graves disease. The ends were cut back, 6 bases at V and 1 base at J, with 12 bases in the middle. Germline CDR1 is MDHEN and CDR2 is SYDVKM. The CDR3 covers 14 residues. Time point here: newly diagnosed GD, antithyroid drugs for less than 3 months. After RNA was extracted from PBMCs, the TCR library was made from it. These data are also associated with another study on T cells in Graves' hyperthyroidism and ophthalmopathy.

The chain is built from TRBV28 and TRBJ1-1; tentatively, D is TRBD1 (6 bases). The receptor comes from a woman aged 25 to 39 with Graves disease. The sample consisted of peripheral blood mononuclear cells (PBMCs), taken at new diagnosis, from a patient treated with antithyroid drugs. Here the CDR3 DNA reads TGTGCCAGCAGGACAAGGACAGCGAACACTGAAGCTTTCTTT. Amino acids: CASRTRTANTEAFF.